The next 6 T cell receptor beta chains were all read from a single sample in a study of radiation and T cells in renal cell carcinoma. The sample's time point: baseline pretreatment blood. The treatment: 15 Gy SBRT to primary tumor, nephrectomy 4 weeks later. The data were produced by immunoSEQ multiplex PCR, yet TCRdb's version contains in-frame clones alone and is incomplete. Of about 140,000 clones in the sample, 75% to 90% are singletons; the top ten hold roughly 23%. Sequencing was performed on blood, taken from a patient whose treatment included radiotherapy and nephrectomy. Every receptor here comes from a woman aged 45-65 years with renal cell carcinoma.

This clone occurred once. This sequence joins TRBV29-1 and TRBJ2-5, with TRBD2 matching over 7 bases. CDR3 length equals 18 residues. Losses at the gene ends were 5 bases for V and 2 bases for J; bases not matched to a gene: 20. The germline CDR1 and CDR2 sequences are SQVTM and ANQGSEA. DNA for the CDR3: TGCAGCGTTCTTACCGGACGGGGCGGGGGATGGGGTCAAGAGACCCAGTACTTC. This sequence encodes CSVLTGRGGGWGQETQYF.

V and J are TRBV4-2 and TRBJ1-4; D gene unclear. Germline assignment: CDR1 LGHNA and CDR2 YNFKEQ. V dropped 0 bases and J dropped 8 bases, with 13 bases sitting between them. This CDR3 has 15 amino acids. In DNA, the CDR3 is TGTGCCAGCAGCCAAGATGGTGGGGTTCGGGAAAAACTGTTTTTT. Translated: CASSQDGGVREKLFF.

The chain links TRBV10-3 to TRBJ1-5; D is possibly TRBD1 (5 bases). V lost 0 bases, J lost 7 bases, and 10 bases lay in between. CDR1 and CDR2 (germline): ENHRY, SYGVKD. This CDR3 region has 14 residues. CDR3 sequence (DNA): TGTGCCATCAGTGAGTCGAGGGGAGAGCAGCCCCAGCATTTT. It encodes CAISESRGEQPQHF.

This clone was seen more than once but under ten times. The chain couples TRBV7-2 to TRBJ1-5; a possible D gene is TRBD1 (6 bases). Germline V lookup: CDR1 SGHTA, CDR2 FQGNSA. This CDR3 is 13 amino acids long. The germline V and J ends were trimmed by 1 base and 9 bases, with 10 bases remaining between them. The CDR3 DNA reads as TGTGCCAGCAGCTTAGAGGGGGGAGGGCCCCAGCATTTT. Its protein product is CASSLEGGGPQHF. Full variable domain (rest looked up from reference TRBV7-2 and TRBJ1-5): GAGVSQSPSNKVTEKGKDVELRCDPISGHTALYWYRQSLGQGLEFLIYFQGNSAPDKSGLPSDRFSAERTGGSVSTLTIQRTQQEDSAVYLCASSLEGGGPQHFGDGTRLSIL.

CDR3 region: CASSFLLDRTLYNEQFF. The CDR3 DNA reads TGCGCCAGCAGCTTTTTATTGGACAGAACTCTCTACAATGAGCAGTTCTTC. The chain links TRBV5-1 to TRBJ2-1; tentative D call: TRBD1 (6 bases). Between the trimmed V and J ends, which lost 2 bases and 3 bases, there was a span of 18 bases. The germline V gene encodes CDR1 SGHRS and CDR2 YFSETQ. This CDR3 has 17 amino acids.

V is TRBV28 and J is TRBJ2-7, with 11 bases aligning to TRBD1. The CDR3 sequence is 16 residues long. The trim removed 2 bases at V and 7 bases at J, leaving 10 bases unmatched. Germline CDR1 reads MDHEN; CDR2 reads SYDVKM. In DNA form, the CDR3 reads TGTGCCAGCAGTTTACCAGTCGGACAGGGGGCAAGGGAGCAGTACTTC. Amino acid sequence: CASSLPVGQGAREQYF. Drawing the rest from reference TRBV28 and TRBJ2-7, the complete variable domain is DVKVTQSSRYLVKRTGEKVFLECVQDMDHENMFWYRQDPGLGLRLIYFSYDVKMKEKGDIPEGYSVSREKKERFSLILESASTNQTSMYLCASSLPVGQGAREQYFGPGTRLTVT.